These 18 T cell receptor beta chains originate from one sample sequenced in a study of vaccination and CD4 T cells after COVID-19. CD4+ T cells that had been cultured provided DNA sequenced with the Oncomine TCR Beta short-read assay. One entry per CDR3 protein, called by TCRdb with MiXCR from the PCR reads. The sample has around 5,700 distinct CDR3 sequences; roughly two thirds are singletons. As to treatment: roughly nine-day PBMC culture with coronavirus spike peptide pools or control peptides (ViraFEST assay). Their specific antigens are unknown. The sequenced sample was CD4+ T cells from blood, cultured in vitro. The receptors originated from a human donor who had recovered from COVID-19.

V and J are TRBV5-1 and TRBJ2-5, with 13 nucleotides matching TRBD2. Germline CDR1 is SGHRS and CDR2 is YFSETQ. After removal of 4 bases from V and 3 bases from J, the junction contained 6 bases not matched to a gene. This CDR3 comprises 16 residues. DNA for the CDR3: TGCGCCAGCAGCGCCCAAGGACTAGCGGGAGAAGAGACCCAGTACTTC. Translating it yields CASSAQGLAGEETQYF.

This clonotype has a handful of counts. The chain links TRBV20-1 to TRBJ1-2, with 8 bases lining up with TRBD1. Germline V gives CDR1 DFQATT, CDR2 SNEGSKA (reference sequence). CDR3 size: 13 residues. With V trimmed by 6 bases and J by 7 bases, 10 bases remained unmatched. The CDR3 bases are TGCAGTGCCCGGGGACAGGAGTATGGTGGCTACACCTTC. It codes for CSARGQEYGGYTF.

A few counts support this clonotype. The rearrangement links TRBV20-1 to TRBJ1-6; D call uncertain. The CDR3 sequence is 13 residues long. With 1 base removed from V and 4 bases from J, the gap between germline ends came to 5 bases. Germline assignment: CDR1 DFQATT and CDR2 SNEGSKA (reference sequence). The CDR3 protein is CSARVNYNSPLHF. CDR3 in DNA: TGCAGTGCTAGAGTCAATTATAATTCACCCCTCCACTTT.

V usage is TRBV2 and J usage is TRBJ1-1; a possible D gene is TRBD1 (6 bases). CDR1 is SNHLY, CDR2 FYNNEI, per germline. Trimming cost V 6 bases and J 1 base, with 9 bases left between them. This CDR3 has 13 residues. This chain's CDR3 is CASRTGQNTEAFF. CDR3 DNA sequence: TGTGCCAGCAGAACGGGACAGAACACTGAAGCTTTCTTT. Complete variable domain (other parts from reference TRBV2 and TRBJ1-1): EPEVTQTPSHQVTQMGQEVILRCVPISNHLYFYWYRQILGQKVEFLVSFYNNEISEKSEIFDDQFSVERPDGSNFTLKIRSTKLEDSAMYFCASRTGQNTEAFFGQGTRLTVV.

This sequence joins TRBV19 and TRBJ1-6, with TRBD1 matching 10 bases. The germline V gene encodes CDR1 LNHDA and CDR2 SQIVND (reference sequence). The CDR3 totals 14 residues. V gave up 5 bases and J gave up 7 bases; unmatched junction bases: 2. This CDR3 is CASSGTGVNSPLHF. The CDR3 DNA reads TGTGCCAGTAGTGGGACAGGGGTGAATTCACCCCTCCACTTT.

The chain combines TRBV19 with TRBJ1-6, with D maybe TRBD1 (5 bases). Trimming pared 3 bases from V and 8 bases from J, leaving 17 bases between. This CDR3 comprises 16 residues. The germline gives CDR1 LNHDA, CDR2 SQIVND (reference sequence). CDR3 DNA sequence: TGTGCCAGTAGTATTGGTAGTATGGGGGGAGATTCACCCCTCCACTTT. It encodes CASSIGSMGGDSPLHF.

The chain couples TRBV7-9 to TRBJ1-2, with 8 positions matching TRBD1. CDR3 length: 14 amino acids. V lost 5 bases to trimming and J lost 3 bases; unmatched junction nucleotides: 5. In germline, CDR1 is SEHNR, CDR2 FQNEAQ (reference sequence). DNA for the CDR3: TGTGCCAGCAGCCCGCCGGGACAGGACTATGGCTACACCTTC. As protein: CASSPPGQDYGYTF.

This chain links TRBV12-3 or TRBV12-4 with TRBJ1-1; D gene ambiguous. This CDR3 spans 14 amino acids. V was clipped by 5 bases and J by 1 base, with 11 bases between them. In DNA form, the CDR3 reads TGTGCCAGCAGTCTGATGGGCGGGAACACTGAAGCTTTCTTT. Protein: CASSLMGGNTEAFF.

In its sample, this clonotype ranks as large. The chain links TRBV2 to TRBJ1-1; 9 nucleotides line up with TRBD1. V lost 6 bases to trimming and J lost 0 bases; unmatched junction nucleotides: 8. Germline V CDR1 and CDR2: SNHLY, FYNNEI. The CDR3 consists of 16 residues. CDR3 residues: CASRAQGAPMNTEAFF. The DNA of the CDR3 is TGTGCCAGCAGGGCACAGGGGGCCCCAATGAACACTGAAGCTTTCTTT.

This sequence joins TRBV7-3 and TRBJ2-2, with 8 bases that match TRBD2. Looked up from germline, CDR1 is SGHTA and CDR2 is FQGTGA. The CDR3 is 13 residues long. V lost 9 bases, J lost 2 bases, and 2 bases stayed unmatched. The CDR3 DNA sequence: TGTGCCAGTAGCGGGACCAACACCGGGGAGCTGTTTTTT. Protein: CASSGTNTGELFF. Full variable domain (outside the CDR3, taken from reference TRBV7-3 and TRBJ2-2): GAGVSQTPSNKVTEKGKYVELRCDPISGHTALYWYRQSLGQGPEFLIYFQGTGAADDSGLPNDRFFAVRPEGSVSTLKIQRTERGDSAVYLCASSGTNTGELFFGEGSRLTVL.

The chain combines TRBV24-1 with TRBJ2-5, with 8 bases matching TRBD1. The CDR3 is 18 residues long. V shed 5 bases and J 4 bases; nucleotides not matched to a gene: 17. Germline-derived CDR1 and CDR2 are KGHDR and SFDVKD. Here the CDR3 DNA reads TGTGCCACCAGTGCCCTGGGACAGGCGCGGAATCACCTAGAGACCCAGTACTTC. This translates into CATSALGQARNHLETQYF.

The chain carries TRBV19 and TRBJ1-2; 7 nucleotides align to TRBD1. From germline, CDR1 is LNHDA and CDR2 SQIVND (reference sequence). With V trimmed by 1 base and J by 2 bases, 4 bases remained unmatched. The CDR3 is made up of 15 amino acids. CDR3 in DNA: TGTGCCAGTAGTATAGGCCAGGGGGGGAACTATGGCTACACCTTC. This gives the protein CASSIGQGGNYGYTF.

CDR3 coding DNA: TGTGCCAGCAGCAGAGAAGGAAGCAATCAGCCCCAGCATTTT. As protein: CASSREGSNQPQHF. V gene TRBV6-1 combines with J gene TRBJ1-5; D remains ambiguous. The length of the CDR3 is 14 residues. In germline, CDR1 is MNHNS, CDR2 SASEGT. V was pared by 6 bases and J by 1 base, with 10 bases between.

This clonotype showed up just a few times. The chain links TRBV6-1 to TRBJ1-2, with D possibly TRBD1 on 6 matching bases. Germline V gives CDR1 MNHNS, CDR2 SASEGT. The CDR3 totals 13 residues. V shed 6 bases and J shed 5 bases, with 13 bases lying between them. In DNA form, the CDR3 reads TGTGCCAGCAGCACCCTAGGACAGTATGGCTACACCTTC. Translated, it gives CASSTLGQYGYTF.

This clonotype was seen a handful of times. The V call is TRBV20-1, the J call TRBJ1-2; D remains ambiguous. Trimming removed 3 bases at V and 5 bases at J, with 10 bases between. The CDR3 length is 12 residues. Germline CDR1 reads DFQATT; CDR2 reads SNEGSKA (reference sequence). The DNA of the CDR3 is TGCAGTGCTAGTGGGGAAAGGTATGGCTACACCTTC. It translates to CSASGERYGYTF.

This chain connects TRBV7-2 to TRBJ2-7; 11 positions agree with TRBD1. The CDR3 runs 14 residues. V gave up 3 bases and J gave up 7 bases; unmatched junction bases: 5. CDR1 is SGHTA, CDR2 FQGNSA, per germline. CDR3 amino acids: CASSFGTGGREQYF. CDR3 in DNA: TGTGCCAGCAGCTTCGGGACAGGGGGAAGGGAGCAGTACTTC.

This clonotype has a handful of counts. The CDR3 reads CASSESEAGGREQYF. In DNA, the CDR3 is TGCGCCAGCAGTGAGTCTGAAGCGGGAGGTAGGGAGCAGTACTTC. This chain uses TRBV10-1 with TRBJ2-7, with 9 bases aligning to TRBD2. Trimming at V came to 0 bases and at J to 7 bases, leaving 7 bases not matched to a gene. The CDR3 sequence is 15 residues long. Germline V CDR1 and CDR2: WNHNN, SYGVQD (reference sequence).

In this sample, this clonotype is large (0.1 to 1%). This chain's CDR3 is CASSDGGYTGELFF. The CDR3 coding sequence is TGTGCCAGCAGTGATGGCGGATACACCGGGGAGCTGTTTTTT. V and J are TRBV25-1 and TRBJ2-2; D not resolved. The CDR3 contains 14 residues. Germline V gives CDR1 MGHDK, CDR2 SYGVNS. Trimming stripped 3 bases from V and 3 bases from J, with 8 bases between. The full variable domain, its missing parts supplied by reference TRBV25-1 and TRBJ2-2, is EADIYQTPRYLVIGTGKKITLECSQTMGHDKMYWYQQDPGMELHLIHYSYGVNSTEKGDLSSESTVSRIRTEHFPLTLESARPSHTSQYLCASSDGGYTGELFFGEGSRLTVL.